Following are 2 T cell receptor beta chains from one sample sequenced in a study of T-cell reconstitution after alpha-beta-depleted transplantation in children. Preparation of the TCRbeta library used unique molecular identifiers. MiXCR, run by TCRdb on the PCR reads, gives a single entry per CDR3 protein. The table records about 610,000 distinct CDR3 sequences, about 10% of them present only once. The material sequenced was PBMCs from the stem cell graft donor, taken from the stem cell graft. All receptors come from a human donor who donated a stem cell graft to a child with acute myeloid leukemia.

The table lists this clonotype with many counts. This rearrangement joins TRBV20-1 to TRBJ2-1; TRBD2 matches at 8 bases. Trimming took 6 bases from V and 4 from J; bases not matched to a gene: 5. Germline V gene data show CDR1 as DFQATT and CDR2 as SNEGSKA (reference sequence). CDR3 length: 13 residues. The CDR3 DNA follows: TGCAGTGCCGCCGGACTAGCTTACAATGAGCAGTTCTTC. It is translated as CSAAGLAYNEQFF.

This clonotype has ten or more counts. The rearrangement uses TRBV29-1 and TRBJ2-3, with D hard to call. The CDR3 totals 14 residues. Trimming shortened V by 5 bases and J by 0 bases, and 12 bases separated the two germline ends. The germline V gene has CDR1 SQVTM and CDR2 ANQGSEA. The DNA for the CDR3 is TGCAGCGTTTTCCCCTACACCAGCACAGATACGCAGTATTTT. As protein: CSVFPYTSTDTQYF.